This is a list of T cell receptor beta chains from one sample in a study of shared clonotypes between healthy human individuals. Profiled with immunoSEQ multiplex PCR; TCRdb holds only in-frame clones, not every one. The sample includes about 2.3 million clones, roughly 93% of them seen just once. Sequencing was carried out using naive CD4+ T cells from PBMCs. The receptors derive from a man between 18 and 29 years old in good health. Some clones in this sample may be carry-over from other donors' samples. The conserved cysteine and the conserved F or W are not part of the CDR3 here. Fields, in order: CDR3 protein, J gene, V gene.

ASSWVLAGELF,TRBJ2-2,TRBV27
ASSLLGGELF,TRBJ2-2,TRBV7-3
ASSGTGRNTGELF,TRBJ2-2,TRBV2
ASPPGGSGRPGRNEQF,TRBJ2-1,TRBV19
ASSTRQGNTEAF,TRBJ1-1,TRBV19
ASSRVSSRDTQY,TRBJ2-3,TRBV23-1
ASSYTGGAETQY,TRBJ2-5,TRBV7-2
ASSEIGTFFFSSYNEQF,TRBJ2-1,TRBV2
ASSEAQH,TRBJ1-5,TRBV5-4
ASSLVGLGDQPQH,TRBJ1-5,TRBV5-1
ASSPQTVNEQF,TRBJ2-1,TRBV14
ATKSGLNQPQH,TRBJ1-5,TRBV19
ASSLGQGDNEQF,TRBJ2-1,TRBV28
ASSGDRDTTYEQY,TRBJ2-7,TRBV11-2
AWSKRGRGETQY,TRBJ2-5,TRBV30
ASSGGRLRNEQF,TRBJ2-1,TRBV5-1
ASSFRNQPQH,TRBJ1-5,TRBV27
ASTLSLGGTVTEAF,TRBJ1-1,TRBV6-6